This T cell receptor beta chain stems from a study of blood T cell repertoires in COVID-19. In the study overall: Both acute and convalescent COVID-19 samples were obtained from the United States, Italy and Spain. The cDNA or gDNA used as material had been derived from T cells, B-cell-depleted T cells, or PBMCs.

Seattle participants joined during active infection and were tracked over time. Germline CDR1 is SNHLY and CDR2 is FYNNEI. The ends lost 4 bases at V and 2 bases at J; junction bases unmatched: 14. The length of the CDR3 is 17 residues. Under the authors' procedure: For nucleated cells, counts were estimated from reference gene primer amplification. Using immunoSEQ multiplex PCR, the repertoire was profiled, and TCRdb retains in-frame clones only, with some absent. D and trimming come from the DNA, and the V and J calls and clone size come from that table. The data show some 520,000 clones, roughly nine tenths seen once.

This rearrangement joins TRBV2 to TRBJ2-7; 7 positions agree with TRBD2. The sample comprised peripheral blood. This clonotype was sampled from a young man with COVID-19, enrolled during active disease. The CDR3 coding sequence is TGTGCCAGCAGTGGCCAAAATTTAGCGGGCCGACCCTACGAGCAGTACTTC. This gives the protein CASSGQNLAGRPYEQYF.